Below are 2 T cell receptor beta chains sequenced from a single sample in a study of OX40 agonist ivuxolimab in advanced cancers. The data were produced by immunoSEQ multiplex PCR, yet TCRdb's version contains in-frame clones alone and is incomplete. The sample includes approximately 76,000 clones, roughly 92% seen only once; the top ten take 5.5% to 7%. The sequencing here drew on CD4+ or CD8+ T cells sorted from blood, taken in a trial of the OX40 agonist ivuxolimab. These receptor sequences come from an adult with an advanced solid tumor such as melanoma, head and neck, liver or kidney cancer.

The gene calls are TRBV30 and TRBJ2-7; weak D call: TRBD2 (5 bases). V lost 1 base to trimming and J lost 3 bases, with 13 bases between them. Germline V CDR1 and CDR2: GTSNPN, SVGIG (reference sequence). CDR3 size: 14 residues. The CDR3 region is CAWSGTTNYYEQYF. The CDR3 coding sequence is TGTGCCTGGAGTGGGACGACTAACTACTACGAGCAGTACTTC.

DNA of the CDR3: TGCGCCAGCAGCCAAAGCTTCTCCTACGAGCAGTACTTC. Its protein is CASSQSFSYEQYF. This chain links TRBV4-1 with TRBJ2-7, with D hard to call. V was cut by 2 bases and J by 0 bases, with 5 bases left in between. CDR1 is MGHRA and CDR2 is YSYEKL in the germline V gene. The CDR3 is 13 amino acids.